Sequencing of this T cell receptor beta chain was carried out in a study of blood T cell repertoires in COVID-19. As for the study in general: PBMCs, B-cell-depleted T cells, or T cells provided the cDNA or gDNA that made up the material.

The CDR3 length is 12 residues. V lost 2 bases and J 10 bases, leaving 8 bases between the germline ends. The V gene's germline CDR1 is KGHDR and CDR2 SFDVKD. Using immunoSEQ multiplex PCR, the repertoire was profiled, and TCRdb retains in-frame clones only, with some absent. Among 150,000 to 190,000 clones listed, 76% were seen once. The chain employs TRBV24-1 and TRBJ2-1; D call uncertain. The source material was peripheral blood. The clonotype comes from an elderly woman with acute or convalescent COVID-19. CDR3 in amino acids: CATSDYSYEQFF. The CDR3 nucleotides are TGTGCCACCAGTGATTATAGTTACGAGCAGTTCTTC.